The table lists the clone carrying this T cell receptor (beta chain) with a few counts. Via MiXCR, TCRdb re-called the RT-PCR reads, giving one row per CDR3 protein. The sample holds about 200,000 distinct CDR3 sequences, less than 45% seen once. These data originate in a study of patients and donors after allogeneic stem cell transplantation. Losses at the gene ends were 3 bases for V and 5 bases for J; bases not matched to a gene: 6. Per germline, CDR1 LGHNA and CDR2 YSLEER. The CDR3 totals 16 residues. The sequenced sample was blood, either unsorted or a sorted T cell fraction (not recorded which). This chain joins TRBV4-3 and TRBJ2-7, with 14 bases matching TRBD2. The receptor was isolated from a human donor who was either an allogeneic HSCT recipient or a stem cell or donor lymphocyte infusion donor (not recorded which). It is not recorded whose cells these are; they may come from a transplant donor. CDR3 DNA sequence: TGCGCCAGCAGCCAGGGGACTAGCGGGAGTGGCAACGAGCAGTACTTC. It is translated as CASSQGTSGSGNEQYF.